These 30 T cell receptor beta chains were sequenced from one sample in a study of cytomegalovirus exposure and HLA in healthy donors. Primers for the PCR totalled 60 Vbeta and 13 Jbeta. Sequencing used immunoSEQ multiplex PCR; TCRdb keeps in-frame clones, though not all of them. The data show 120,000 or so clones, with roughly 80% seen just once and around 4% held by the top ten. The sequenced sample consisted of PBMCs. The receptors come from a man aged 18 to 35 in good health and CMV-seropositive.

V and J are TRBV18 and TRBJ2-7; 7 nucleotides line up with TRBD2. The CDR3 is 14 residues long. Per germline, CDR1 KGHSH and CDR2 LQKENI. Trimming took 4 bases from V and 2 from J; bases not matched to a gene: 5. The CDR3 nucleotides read TGTGCCAGCTCACAAGCAGGGAGGGCCTACGAGCAGTACTTC. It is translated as CASSQAGRAYEQYF.

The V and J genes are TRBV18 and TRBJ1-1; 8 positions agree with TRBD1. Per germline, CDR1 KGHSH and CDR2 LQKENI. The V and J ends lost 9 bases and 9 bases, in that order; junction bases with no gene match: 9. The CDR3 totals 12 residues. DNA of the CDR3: TGTGCCAGTTCCCCGGACAGGGTCCAAGCTTTCTTT. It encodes CASSPDRVQAFF.

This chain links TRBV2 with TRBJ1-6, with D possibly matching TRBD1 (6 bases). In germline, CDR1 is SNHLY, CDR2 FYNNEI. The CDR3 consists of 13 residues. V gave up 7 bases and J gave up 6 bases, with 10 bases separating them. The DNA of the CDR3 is TGTGCCAGCAAACAGGGTTTTAATTCACCCCTCCACTTT. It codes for CASKQGFNSPLHF.

As DNA, the CDR3 is TGTGCCAGCAGCCGCGGGGGGACTAGCACAGATACGCAGTATTTT. This encodes CASSRGGTSTDTQYF. The chain employs TRBV13 and TRBJ2-3, with TRBD2 identical over 8 bases. The CDR3 contains 15 residues. V lost 5 bases to trimming and J lost 0 bases; unmatched junction nucleotides: 4. In germline, CDR1 is PRHDT, CDR2 FYEKMQ (reference sequence). Together with reference TRBV13 and TRBJ2-3, the CDR3 gives the full variable domain: AAGVIQSPRHLIKEKRETATLKCYPIPRHDTVYWYQQGPGQDPQFLISFYEKMQSDKGSIPDRFSAQQFSDYHSELNMSSLELGDSALYFCASSRGGTSTDTQYFGPGTRLTVL.

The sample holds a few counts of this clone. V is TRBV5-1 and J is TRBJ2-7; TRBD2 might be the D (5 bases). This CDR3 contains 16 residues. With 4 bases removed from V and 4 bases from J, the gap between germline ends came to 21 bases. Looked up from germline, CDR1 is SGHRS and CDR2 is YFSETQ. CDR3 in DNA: TGCGCCAGCAGCCCTAGGGCCTCAGGCTCGGGGTACGAGCAGTACTTC. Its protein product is CASSPRASGSGYEQYF.

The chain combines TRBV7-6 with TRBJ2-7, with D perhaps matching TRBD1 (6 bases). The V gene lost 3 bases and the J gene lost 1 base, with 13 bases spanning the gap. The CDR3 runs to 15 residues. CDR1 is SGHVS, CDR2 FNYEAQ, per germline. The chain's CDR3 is CASSFPPGVSYEQYF. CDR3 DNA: TGTGCCAGCAGCTTTCCGCCAGGGGTATCCTACGAGCAGTACTTC.

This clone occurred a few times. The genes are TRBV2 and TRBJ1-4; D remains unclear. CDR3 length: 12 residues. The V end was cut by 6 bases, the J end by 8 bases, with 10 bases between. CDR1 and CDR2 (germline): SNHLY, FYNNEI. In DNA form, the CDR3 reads TGTGCCAGCAGAGGCGGTGGGGAAAAACTGTTTTTT. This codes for CASRGGGEKLFF. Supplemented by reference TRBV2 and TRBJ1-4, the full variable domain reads EPEVTQTPSHQVTQMGQEVILRCVPISNHLYFYWYRQILGQKVEFLVSFYNNEISEKSEIFDDQFSVERPDGSNFTLKIRSTKLEDSAMYFCASRGGGEKLFFGSGTQLSVL.

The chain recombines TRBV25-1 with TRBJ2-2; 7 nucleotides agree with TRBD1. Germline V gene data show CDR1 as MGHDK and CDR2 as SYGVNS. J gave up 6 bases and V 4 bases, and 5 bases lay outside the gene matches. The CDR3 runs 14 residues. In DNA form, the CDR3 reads TGTGCCAGCAGTGTAGGACAGGTCGCCGGGGAGCTGTTTTTT. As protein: CASSVGQVAGELFF.

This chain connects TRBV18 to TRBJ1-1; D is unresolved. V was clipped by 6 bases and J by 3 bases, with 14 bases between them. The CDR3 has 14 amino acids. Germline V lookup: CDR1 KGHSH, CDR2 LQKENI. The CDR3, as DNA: TGTGCCAGCTCGTACCTTTCGGCGGACACTGAAGCTTTCTTT. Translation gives CASSYLSADTEAFF.

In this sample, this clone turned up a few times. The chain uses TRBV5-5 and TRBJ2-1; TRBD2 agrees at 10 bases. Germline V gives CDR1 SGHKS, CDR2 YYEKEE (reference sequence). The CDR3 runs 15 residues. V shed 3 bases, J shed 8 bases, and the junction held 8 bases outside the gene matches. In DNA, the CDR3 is TGTGCCAGCAGCTGGGGGTCTAGCGGGGGCTATGAGCAGTTCTTC. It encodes CASSWGSSGGYEQFF.

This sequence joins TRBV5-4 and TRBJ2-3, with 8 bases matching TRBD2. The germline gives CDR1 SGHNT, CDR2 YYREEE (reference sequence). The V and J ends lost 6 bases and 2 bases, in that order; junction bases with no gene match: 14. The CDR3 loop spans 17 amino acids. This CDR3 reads CASKVVGRANPTDTQYF. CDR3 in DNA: TGTGCCAGCAAAGTCGTCGGGAGGGCCAATCCCACAGATACGCAGTATTTT.

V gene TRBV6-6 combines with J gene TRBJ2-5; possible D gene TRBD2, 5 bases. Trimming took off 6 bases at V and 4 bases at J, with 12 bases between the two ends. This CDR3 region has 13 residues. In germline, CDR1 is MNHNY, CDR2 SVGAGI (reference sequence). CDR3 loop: CASRPGTGETQYF. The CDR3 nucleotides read TGTGCCAGCAGGCCGGGAACCGGAGAGACCCAGTACTTC.

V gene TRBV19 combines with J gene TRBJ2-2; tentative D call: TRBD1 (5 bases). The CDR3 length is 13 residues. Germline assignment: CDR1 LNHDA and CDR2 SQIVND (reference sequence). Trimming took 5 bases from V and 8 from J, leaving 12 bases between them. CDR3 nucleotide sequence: TGTGCCAGTAGTTTTATCAGACAGGGGGAGCTGTTTTTT. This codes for CASSFIRQGELFF.

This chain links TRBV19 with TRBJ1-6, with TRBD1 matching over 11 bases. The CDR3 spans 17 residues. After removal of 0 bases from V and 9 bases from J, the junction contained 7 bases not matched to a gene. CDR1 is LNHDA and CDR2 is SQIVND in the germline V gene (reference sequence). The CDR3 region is CASSIDGTGGFRSPLHF. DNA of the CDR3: TGTGCCAGTAGTATAGACGGGACAGGGGGGTTTCGTTCACCCCTCCACTTT.

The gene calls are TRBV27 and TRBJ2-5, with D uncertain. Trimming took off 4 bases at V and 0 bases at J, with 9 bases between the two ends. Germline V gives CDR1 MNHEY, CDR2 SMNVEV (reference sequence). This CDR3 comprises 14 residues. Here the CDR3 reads CASSSDAYQETQYF. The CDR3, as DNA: TGTGCCAGCAGTTCCGATGCGTACCAAGAGACCCAGTACTTC.

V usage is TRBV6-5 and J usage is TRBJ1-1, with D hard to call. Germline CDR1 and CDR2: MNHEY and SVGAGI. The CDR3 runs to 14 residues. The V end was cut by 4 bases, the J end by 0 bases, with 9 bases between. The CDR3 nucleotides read TGTGCCAGCAGTTCTCCGAGCATGAACACTGAAGCTTTCTTT. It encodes CASSSPSMNTEAFF.

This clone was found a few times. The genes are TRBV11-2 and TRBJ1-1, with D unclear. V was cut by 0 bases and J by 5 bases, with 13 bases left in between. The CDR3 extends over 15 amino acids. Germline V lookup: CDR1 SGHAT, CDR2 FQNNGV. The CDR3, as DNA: TGTGCCAGCAGCTTAGACCAGACGGGTGGGACTGAAGCTTTCTTT. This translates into CASSLDQTGGTEAFF.

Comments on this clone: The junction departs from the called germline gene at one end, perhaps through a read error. CDR3 residues: CSSSSSGITGELFF. The CDR3 bases are TGTTCCAGCAGCTCTAGCGGGATCACCGGGGAGCTGTTTTTT. The genes are TRBV7-9 and TRBJ2-2, with 9 bases aligning to TRBD2. This CDR3 is 14 amino acids long. Germline CDR1 is SEHNR and CDR2 is FQNEAQ (reference sequence).

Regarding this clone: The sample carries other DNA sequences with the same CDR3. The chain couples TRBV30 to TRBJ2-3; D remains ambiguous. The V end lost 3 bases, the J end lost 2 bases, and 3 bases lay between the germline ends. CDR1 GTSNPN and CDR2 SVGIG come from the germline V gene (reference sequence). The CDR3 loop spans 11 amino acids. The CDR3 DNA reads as TGTGCCTGGAGCTACACAGATACGCAGTATTTT. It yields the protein CAWSYTDTQYF.

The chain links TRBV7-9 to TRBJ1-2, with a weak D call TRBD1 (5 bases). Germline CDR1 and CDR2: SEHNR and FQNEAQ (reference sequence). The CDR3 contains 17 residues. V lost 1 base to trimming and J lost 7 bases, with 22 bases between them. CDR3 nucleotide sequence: TGTGCCAGCAGCTTAGAATGGAGGGGCCAGGGAAATTCTGGCTACACCTTC. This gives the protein CASSLEWRGQGNSGYTF.

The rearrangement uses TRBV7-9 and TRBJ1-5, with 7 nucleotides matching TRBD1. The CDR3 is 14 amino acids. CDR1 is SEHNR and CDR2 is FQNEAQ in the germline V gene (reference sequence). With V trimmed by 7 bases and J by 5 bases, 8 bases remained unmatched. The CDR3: CASTQGDGDQPQHF. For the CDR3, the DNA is TGTGCCAGCACCCAGGGGGATGGGGATCAGCCCCAGCATTTT. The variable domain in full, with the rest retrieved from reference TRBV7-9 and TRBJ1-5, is DTGVSQNPRHKITKRGQNVTFRCDPISEHNRLYWYRQTLGQGPEFLTYFQNEAQLEKSRLLSDRFSAERPKGSFSTLEIQRTEQGDSAMYLCASTQGDGDQPQHFGDGTRLSIL.

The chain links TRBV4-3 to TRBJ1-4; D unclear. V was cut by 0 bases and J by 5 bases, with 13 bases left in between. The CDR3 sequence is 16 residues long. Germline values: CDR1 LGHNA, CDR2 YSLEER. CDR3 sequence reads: CASSQDRSRSNEKLFF. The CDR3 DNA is TGCGCCAGCAGCCAAGATCGGTCCCGTAGCAATGAAAAACTGTTTTTT.

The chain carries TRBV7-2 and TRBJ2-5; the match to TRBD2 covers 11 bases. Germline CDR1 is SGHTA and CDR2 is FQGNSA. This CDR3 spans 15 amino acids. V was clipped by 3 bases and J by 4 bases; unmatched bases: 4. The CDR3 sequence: CASSFIAGGSETQYF. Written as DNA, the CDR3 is TGTGCCAGCAGCTTTATAGCGGGAGGGTCAGAGACCCAGTACTTC. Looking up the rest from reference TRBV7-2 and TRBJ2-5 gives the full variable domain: GAGVSQSPSNKVTEKGKDVELRCDPISGHTALYWYRQSLGQGLEFLIYFQGNSAPDKSGLPSDRFSAERTGGSVSTLTIQRTQQEDSAVYLCASSFIAGGSETQYFGPGTRLLVL.

The DNA of the CDR3 is TGTGCCTGGAGTGTACCGGGACAGGATGCCTACGAGCAGTACTTC. This sequence encodes CAWSVPGQDAYEQYF. J is TRBJ2-7 and V is TRBV30, with 8 bases fitting TRBD1. In germline, CDR1 is GTSNPN, CDR2 SVGIG (reference sequence). CDR3 length: 15 amino acids. V dropped 0 bases and J dropped 2; count of bases not matched to a gene: 6.

The CDR3 loop is CASSIRLALNEQFF. In nucleotides, the CDR3 is TGTGCCAGTAGTATACGGCTAGCTCTGAATGAGCAGTTCTTC. The chain has TRBV19 and TRBJ2-1; TRBD2 is a possible D gene (5 bases). Per germline, CDR1 LNHDA and CDR2 SQIVND (reference sequence). The CDR3 is 14 amino acids. V was shortened by 2 bases and J by 7 bases, with 12 bases between the two germline ends.

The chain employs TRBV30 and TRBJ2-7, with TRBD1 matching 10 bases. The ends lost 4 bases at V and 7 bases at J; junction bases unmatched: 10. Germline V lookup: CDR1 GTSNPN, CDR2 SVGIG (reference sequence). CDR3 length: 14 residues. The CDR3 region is CAWITGQGGLEQYF. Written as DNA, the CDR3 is TGTGCCTGGATTACAGGACAGGGGGGTTTGGAGCAGTACTTC.

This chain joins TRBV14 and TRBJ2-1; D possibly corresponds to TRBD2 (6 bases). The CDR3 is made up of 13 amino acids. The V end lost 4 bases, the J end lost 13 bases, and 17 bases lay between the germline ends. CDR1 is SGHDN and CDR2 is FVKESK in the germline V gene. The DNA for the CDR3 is TGTGCCAGCAGCCCTGGACTATTCGAGCGACAGTTCTTC. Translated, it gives CASSPGLFERQFF. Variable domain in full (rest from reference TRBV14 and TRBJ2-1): EAGVTQFPSHSVIEKGQTVTLRCDPISGHDNLYWYRRVMGKEIKFLLHFVKESKQDESGMPNNRFLAERTGGTYSTLKVQPAELEDSGVYFCASSPGLFERQFFGPGTRLTVL.

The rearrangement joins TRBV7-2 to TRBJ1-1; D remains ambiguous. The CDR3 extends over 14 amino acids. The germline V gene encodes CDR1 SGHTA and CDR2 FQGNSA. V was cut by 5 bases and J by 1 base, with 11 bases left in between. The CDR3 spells CASSRTKENTEAFF. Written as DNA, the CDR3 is TGTGCCAGCAGCCGTACTAAGGAGAACACTGAAGCTTTCTTT.

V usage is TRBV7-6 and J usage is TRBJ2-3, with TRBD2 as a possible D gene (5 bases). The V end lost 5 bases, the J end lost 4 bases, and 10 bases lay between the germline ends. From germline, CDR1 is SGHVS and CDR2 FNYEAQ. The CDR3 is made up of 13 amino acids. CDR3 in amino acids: CASSLPSSDTQYF. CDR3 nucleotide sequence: TGTGCCAGCAGCCTCCCTAGCTCAGATACGCAGTATTTT.

The CDR3 DNA reads as TGTGCCAGCACTCGTGACAGGGGTACTGGGGCCAACGTCCTGACTTTC. Protein product: CASTRDRGTGANVLTF. The V gene is TRBV18, the J gene TRBJ2-6; 8 bases are shared with TRBD1. Trimming cost V 8 bases and J 2 bases; bases outside gene matches: 8. Per the germline V gene, CDR1 is KGHSH and CDR2 is LQKENI. This CDR3 region has 16 residues.